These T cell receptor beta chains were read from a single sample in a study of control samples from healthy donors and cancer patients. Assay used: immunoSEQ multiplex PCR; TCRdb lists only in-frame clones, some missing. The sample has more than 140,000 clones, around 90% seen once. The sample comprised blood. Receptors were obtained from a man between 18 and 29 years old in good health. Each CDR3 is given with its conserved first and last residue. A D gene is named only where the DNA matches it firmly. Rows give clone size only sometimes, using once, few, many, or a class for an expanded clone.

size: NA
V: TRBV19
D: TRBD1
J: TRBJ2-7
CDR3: CASSPAGGPYEQYF
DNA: TGTGCCAGTAGTCCGGCAGGGGGCCCCTACGAGCAGTACTTC

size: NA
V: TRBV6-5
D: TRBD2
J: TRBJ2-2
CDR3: CASYPGLVNTGELFF
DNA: TGTGCCAGCTACCCGGGACTAGTAAACACCGGGGAGCTGTTTTTT

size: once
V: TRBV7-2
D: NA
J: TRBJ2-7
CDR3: CASSTRDDPPTHEQYF
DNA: TGTGCCAGCAGCACCCGGGACGACCCTCCGACTCACGAGCAGTACTTC

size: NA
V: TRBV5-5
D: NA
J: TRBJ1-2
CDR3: CASSSKDGVLRYGYTF
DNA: TGTGCCAGCAGCTCCAAGGACGGAGTCCTTCGGTATGGCTACACCTTC

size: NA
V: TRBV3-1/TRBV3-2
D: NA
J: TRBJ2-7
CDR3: CASSQDTPVSFWGPYEQYF
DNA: TGTGCCAGCAGCCAAGACACCCCAGTTAGCTTTTGGGGCCCTTACGAGCAGTACTTC

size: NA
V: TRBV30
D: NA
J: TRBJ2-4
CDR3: CAWSVRGGGIAKNIQYF
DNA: TGTGCCTGGAGTGTAAGGGGAGGGGGAATAGCCAAAAACATTCAGTACTTC

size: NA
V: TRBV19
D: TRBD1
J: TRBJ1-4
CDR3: CATRTGGDEKLFF
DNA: TGTGCCACGCGGACAGGGGGTGATGAAAAACTGTTTTTT

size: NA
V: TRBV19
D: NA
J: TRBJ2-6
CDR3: CATTGGFGANVLTF
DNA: TGTGCCACCACCGGAGGGTTTGGGGCCAACGTCCTGACTTTC

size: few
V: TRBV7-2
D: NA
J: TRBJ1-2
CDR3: CASSLGRGSNYGYTF
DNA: TGTGCCAGCAGCTTAGGGAGGGGTTCTAACTATGGCTACACCTTC

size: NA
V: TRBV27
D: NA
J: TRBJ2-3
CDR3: CASRGRTDTQYF
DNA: TGTGCCAGCAGGGGGCGCACAGATACGCAGTATTTT

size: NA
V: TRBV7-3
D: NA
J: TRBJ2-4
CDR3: CASSLQRDIQYF
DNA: TGTGCCAGCAGCTTGCAGAGGGACATTCAGTACTTC

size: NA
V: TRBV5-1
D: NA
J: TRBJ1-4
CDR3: CASSLEWTSEKLFF
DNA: TGCGCCAGCAGCTTGGAGTGGACGAGTGAAAAACTGTTTTTT

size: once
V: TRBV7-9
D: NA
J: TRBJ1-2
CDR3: CASSLSVLNYGYTF
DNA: TGTGCCAGCAGCCTGAGCGTCCTTAACTATGGCTACACCTTC

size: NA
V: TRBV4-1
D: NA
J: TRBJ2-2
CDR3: CASSQDMSTPRTGELFF
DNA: TGCGCCAGCAGCCAAGATATGAGCACCCCGAGGACCGGGGAGCTGTTTTTT

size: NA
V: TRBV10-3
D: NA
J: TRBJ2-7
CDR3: CAITPRTDYEQYF
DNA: TGTGCCATCACCCCCAGGACAGATTACGAGCAGTACTTC

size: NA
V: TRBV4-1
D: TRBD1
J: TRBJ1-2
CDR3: CASSQVSPRQGGSGYTF
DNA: TGCGCCAGCAGCCAAGTGTCTCCGAGACAGGGAGGTAGTGGCTACACCTTC

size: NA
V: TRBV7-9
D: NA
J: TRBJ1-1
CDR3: CASSSIGGSEAFF
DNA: TGTGCCAGCAGCTCCATCGGGGGATCTGAAGCTTTCTTT

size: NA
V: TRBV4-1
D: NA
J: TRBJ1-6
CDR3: CASSPNLIYNSPLHF
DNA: TGCGCCAGCAGCCCCAACCTCATTTATAATTCACCCCTCCACTTT

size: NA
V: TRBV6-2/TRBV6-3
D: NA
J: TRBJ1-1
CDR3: CASSRPLWGDVTEAFF
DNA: TGTGCCAGCAGTCGTCCCTTATGGGGGGACGTCACTGAAGCTTTCTTT

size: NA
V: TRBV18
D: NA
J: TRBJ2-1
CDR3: CASSPQGPEQFF
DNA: TGTGCCAGCTCACCTCAGGGGCCTGAGCAGTTCTTC

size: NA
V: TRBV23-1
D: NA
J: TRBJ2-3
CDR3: CAPTDTQYF
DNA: TGCGCCCCCACAGATACGCAGTATTTT

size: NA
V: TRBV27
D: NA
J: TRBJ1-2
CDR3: CASSYAHWGGLYGYTF
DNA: TGTGCCAGCAGTTACGCCCATTGGGGGGGGCTATATGGCTACACCTTC

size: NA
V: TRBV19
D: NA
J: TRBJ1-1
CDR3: CASSPGSRGGTEAFF
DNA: TGTGCCAGTAGCCCTGGCAGCAGAGGAGGCACTGAAGCTTTCTTT

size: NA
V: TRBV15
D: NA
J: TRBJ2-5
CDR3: CATSREEEKTQYF
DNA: TGTGCCACCAGCAGAGAGGAGGAAAAGACCCAGTACTTC

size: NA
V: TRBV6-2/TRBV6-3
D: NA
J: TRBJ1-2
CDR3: CASSYSPRGGYTF
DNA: TGTGCCAGCAGTTACTCGCCGCGCGGGGGCTACACCTTC

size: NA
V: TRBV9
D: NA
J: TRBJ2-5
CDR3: CASSVEVTGRQTQYF
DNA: TGTGCCAGCAGCGTAGAAGTGACAGGACGTCAGACCCAGTACTTC

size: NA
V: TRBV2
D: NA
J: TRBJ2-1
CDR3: CASNGIDTDNEQFF
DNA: TGTGCCAGCAATGGGATAGACACGGACAATGAGCAGTTCTTC

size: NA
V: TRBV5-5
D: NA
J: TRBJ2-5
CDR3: CASSLGGGGETQYF
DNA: TGTGCCAGCAGCTTGGGTGGGGGAGGAGAGACCCAGTACTTC

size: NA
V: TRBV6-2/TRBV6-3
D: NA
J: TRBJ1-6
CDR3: CASSYGEEYNSPLHF
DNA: TGTGCCAGCAGTTACGGGGAGGAGTATAATTCACCCCTCCACTTT

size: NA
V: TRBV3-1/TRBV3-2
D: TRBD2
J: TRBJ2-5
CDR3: CASLVGGAKSTQYF
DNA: TGTGCCAGCCTAGTCGGGGGGGCGAAGTCAACCCAGTACTTC

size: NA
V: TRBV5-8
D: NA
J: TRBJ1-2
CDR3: CASYGRGAVFYGYTF
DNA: TGTGCCAGCTACGGACGGGGGGCCGTCTTCTATGGCTACACCTTC

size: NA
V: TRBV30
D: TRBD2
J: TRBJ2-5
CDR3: CAWEAGGPGGTQYF
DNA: TGTGCCTGGGAAGCGGGGGGGCCAGGTGGGACCCAGTACTTC

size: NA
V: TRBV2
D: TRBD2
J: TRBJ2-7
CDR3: CASRPTSGGVEEQYF
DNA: TGTGCCAGCAGGCCGACTAGCGGGGGGGTCGAAGAGCAGTACTTC

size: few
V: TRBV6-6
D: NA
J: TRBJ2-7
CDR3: CASSQLPGFSRYEQYF
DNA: TGTGCCAGCAGTCAACTGCCGGGATTTAGTCGGTACGAGCAGTACTTC

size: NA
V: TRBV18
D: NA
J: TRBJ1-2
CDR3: CASSPGSGYTF
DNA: TGTGCCAGCTCACCAGGGTCTGGCTACACCTTC

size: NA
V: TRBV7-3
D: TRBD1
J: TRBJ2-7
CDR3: CASSLMAATGGEQYF
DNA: TGTGCCAGCAGCTTAATGGCCGCCACAGGGGGCGAGCAGTACTTC

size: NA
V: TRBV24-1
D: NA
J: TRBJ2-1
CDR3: CATSDRLLTGIGNNEQFF
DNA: TGTGCCACCAGTGATAGGTTGTTAACAGGGATCGGAAACAATGAGCAGTTCTTC

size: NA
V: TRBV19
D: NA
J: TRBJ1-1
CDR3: CASIPKGNTEAFF
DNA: TGTGCCAGTATCCCAAAGGGAAACACTGAAGCTTTCTTT

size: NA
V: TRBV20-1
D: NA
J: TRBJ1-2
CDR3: CSASAEPGTTAYGYTF
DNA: TGCAGTGCTAGTGCCGAACCGGGCACAACGGCCTATGGCTACACCTTC

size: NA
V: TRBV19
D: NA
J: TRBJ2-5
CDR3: CASSTGSQETQYF
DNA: TGTGCCAGTAGTACCGGGTCTCAAGAGACCCAGTACTTC

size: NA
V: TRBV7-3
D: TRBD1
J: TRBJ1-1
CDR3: CASSPQGASTEAFF
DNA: TGTGCCAGCAGCCCCCAGGGGGCAAGCACTGAAGCTTTCTTT

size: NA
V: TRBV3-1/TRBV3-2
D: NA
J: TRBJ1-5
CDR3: CASSQGSNQPQHF
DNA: TGTGCCAGCAGCCAAGGTAGCAATCAGCCCCAGCATTTT

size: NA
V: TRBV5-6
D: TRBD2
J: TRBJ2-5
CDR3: CASSLTGGETQYF
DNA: TGTGCCAGCAGCTTGACGGGGGGAGAGACCCAGTACTTC

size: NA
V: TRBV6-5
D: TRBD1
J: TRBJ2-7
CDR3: CASRQRPGQGYEQYF
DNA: TGTGCCAGCAGACAACGACCGGGACAGGGCTACGAGCAGTACTTC

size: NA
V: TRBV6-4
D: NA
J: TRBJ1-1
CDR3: CASSPSQGNTEAFF
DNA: TGTGCCAGCAGTCCCAGCCAAGGAAACACTGAAGCTTTCTTT

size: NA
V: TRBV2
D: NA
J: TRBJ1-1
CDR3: CASSVGSPAFF
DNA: TGTGCCAGCAGTGTAGGGTCACCAGCTTTCTTT

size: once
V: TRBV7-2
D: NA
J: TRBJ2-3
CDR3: CASSLVPPNTQYF
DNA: TGTGCCAGCAGCTTAGTACCGCCAAATACGCAGTATTTT

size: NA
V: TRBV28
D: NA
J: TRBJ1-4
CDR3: CASSPPLGGSYEKLFF
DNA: TGTGCCAGCAGCCCCCCTCTCGGGGGATCGTATGAAAAACTGTTTTTT

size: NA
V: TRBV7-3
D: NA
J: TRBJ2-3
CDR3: CASSPRASDGTDTQYF
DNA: TGTGCCAGCAGCCCCCGCGCTAGCGACGGCACAGATACGCAGTATTTT

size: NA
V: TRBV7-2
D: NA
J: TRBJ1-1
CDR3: CASSWTVNTEAFF
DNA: TGTGCCAGCAGCTGGACGGTGAACACTGAAGCTTTCTTT

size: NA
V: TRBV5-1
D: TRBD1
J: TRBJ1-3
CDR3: CASSQNRGSGNTIYF
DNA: TGCGCCAGCAGCCAGAACAGGGGCTCTGGAAACACCATATATTTT

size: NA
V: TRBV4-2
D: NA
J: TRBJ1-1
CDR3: CASSPDGGGANTEAFF
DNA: TGTGCCAGCAGCCCAGACGGAGGGGGGGCGAACACTGAAGCTTTCTTT

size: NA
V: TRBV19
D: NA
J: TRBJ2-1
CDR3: CASTPAPATSSYNEQFF
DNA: TGTGCCAGTACCCCTGCCCCCGCCACCAGCTCCTACAATGAGCAGTTCTTC

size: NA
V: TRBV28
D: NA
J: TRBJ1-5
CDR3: CASIRGWKGNQPQHF
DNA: TGTGCCAGCATACGGGGTTGGAAAGGGAATCAGCCCCAGCATTTT

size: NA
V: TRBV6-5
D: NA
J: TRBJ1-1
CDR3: CASSLRGAHDAFF
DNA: TGTGCCAGCAGTTTAAGAGGGGCGCATGACGCTTTCTTT

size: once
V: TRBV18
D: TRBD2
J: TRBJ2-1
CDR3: CASSPPGLAGGVFEQFF
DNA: TGTGCCAGCTCACCCCCCGGACTAGCGGGGGGGGTTTTTGAGCAGTTCTTC

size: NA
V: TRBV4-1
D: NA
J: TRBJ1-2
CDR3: CASSRGLEGYTF
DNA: TGCGCCAGCAGCCGGGGGCTGGAGGGCTACACCTTC

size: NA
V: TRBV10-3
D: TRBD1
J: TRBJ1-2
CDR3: CAITRGGHGYTF
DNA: TGTGCCATCACGCGAGGGGGCCATGGCTACACCTTC

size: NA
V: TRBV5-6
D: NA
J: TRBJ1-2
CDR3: CASSLADPTVYGYTF
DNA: TGTGCCAGCAGCTTGGCAGACCCGACAGTCTATGGCTACACCTTC

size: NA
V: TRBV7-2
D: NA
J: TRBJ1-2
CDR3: CASSLGGQDEDGYTF
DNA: TGTGCCAGCAGCTTAGGCGGCCAGGATGAGGATGGCTACACCTTC